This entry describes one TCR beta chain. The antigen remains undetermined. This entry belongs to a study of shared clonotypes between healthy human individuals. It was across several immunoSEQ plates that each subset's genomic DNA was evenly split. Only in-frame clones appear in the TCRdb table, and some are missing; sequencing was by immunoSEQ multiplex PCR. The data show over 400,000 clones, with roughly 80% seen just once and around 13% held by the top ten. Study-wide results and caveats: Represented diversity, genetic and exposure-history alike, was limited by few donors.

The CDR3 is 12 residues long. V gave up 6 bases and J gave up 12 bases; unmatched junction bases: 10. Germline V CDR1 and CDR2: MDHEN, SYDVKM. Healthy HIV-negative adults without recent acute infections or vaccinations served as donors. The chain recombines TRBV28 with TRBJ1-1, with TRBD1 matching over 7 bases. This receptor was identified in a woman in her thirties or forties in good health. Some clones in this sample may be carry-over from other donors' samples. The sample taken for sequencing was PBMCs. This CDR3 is CASRPSDRKTFF. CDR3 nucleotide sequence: TGTGCCAGCAGACCCTCGGACAGGAAAACTTTCTTT.